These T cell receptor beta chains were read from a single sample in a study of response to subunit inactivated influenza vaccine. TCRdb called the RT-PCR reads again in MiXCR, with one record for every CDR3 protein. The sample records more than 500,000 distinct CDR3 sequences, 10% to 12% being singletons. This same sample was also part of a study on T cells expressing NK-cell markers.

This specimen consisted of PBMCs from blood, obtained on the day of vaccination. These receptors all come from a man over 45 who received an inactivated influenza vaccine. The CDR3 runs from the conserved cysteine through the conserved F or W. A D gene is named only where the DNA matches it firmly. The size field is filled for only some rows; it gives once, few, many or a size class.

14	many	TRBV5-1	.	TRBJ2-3	TGCGCCAGCAGCTTGACCCCACCCACAGATACGCAGTATTTT	CASSLTPPTDTQYF
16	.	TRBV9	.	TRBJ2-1	TGTGCCAGCAGCCCTCGACAACAAATACAATTTGGTGAGCAGTTCTTC	CASSPRQQIQFGEQFF
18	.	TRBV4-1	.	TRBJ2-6	TGCGCCAGCAGCCAAGATTGGCAGGCCAACTCTGGGGCCAACGTCCTGACTTTC	CASSQDWQANSGANVLTF
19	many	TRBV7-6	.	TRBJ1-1	TGTGCCAGCAGCTTAGCGGATGGTCAGGTTGATTTAAGGGACACTGAAGCTTTCTTT	CASSLADGQVDLRDTEAFF
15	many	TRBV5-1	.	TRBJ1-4	TGCGCCAGCAGCTTGGGACGAGCAACTAATGAAAAACTGTTTTTT	CASSLGRATNEKLFF
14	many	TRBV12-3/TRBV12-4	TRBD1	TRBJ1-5	TGTGCCAGCAGTTTGGGACAGAGCAATCAGCCCCAGCATTTT	CASSLGQSNQPQHF
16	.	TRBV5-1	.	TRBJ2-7	TGCGCCAGCAGCTTACGCGCCGGGACAACGTTTTACGAGCAGTACTTC	CASSLRAGTTFYEQYF
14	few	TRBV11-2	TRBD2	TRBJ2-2	TGTGCCAGCAGCCTTAGCGGGGAAACCGGGGAGCTGTTTTTT	CASSLSGETGELFF
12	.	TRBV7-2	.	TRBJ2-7	TGTGCCAGCAGCAGAGCGGCCTACGAGCAGTACTTC	CASSRAAYEQYF
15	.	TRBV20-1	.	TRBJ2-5	TGCAGTGCTAGAGTACGGGACACCATCCGGGAGACCCAGTACTTC	CSARVRDTIRETQYF
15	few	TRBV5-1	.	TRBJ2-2	TGCGCCAGCAGCCCCCCAGGAGGGGGCACCGGGGAGCTGTTTTTT	CASSPPGGGTGELFF
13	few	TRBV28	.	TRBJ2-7	TGTGCCAGCAGTTATCGGATTTCCTACGAGCAGTACTTC	CASSYRISYEQYF
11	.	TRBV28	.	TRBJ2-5	TGTGCCAGCACCCACCAAGAGACCCAGTACTTC	CASTHQETQYF
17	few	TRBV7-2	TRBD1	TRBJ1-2	TGTGCCAGCAGCTTAGGTCCGGCAGGGGGCGCGGGCTATGGCTACACCTTC	CASSLGPAGGAGYGYTF
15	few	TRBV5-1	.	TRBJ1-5	TGCGCCAGCCGTGGGGGCCCTTATAGCAATCAGCCCCAGCATTTT	CASRGGPYSNQPQHF
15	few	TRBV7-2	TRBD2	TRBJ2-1	TGTGCCAGCAGCTTATCTAGCGGGTTACAAAATGAGCAGTTCTTC	CASSLSSGLQNEQFF
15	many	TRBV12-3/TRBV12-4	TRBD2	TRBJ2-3	TGTGCCAGCAGTTTCGGAGCGGGGTGGTCAGATACGCAGTATTTT	CASSFGAGWSDTQYF
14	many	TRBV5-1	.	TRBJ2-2	TGCGCCAGCAGCTTGGCCTCGCGAACCGGGGAGCTGTTTTTT	CASSLASRTGELFF
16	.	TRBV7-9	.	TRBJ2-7	TGTGCCAGCAGCTCGGAGGGGGTTGAAGGGACCTACGAGCAGTACTTC	CASSSEGVEGTYEQYF
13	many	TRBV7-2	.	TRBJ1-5	TGTGCCAGCAGCTTGGAAATTTCCCAGCCCCAGCATTTT	CASSLEISQPQHF
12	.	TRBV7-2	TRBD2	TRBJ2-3	TGTGCCAGCAGCCGTACTAGCGGGCCGCAGTATTTT	CASSRTSGPQYF
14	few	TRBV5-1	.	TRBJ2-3	TGCGCCAGCAACGAAGGGAGTGTGGCAGATACGCAGTATTTT	CASNEGSVADTQYF
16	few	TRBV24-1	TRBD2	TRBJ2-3	TGTGCCACCAGTGATACAGCGGGGGCCAGCACAGATACGCAGTATTTT	CATSDTAGASTDTQYF
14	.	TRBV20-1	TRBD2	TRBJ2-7	TGCAGTGCAGCCGGGACTAGCGGGAGTCCCGAGCAGTACTTC	CSAAGTSGSPEQYF
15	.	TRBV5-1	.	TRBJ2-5	TGCGCCAGCAGCTTCAGCCAGATTAGGCGGGAGACCCAGTACTTC	CASSFSQIRRETQYF
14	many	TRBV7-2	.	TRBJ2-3	TGTGCCAGCAGCTTAGTCTCCGGGCCAGATACGCAGTATTTT	CASSLVSGPDTQYF
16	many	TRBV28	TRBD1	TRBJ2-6	TGTGCCAGCACCACGACAGGGGAAGCTGGGGCCAACGTCCTGACTTTC	CASTTTGEAGANVLTF
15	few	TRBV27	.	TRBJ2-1	TGTGCCAGCAGTTTGACTGACAGCTCCTACAATGAGCAGTTCTTC	CASSLTDSSYNEQFF
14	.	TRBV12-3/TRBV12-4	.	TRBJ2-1	TGTGCCACCCGCGCCTTAAGCTCCTACAATGAGCAGTTCTTC	CATRALSSYNEQFF
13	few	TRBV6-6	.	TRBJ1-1	TGTGCCAGCAGAGAACAAAGGAGCACTGAAGCTTTCTTT	CASREQRSTEAFF
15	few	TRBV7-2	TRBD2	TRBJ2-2	TGTGCCAGCAGCCCCGGGGGGGCATACACCGGGGAGCTGTTTTTT	CASSPGGAYTGELFF
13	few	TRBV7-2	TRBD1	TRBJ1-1	TGTGCCAGCAGCGGCGGGACAGAGATTGAAGCTTTCTTT	CASSGGTEIEAFF
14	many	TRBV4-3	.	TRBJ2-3	TGCGCCAGCAGCCAAGGTCCAAGCACAGATACGCAGTATTTT	CASSQGPSTDTQYF
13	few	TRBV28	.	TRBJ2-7	TGTGCCAGCAGCCCCCCGCTGACCTACGAGCAGTACTTC	CASSPPLTYEQYF
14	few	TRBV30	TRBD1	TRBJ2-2	TGTGCCTGGAGTCGGACAGGGCGATACTATGAGCTGTTTTTT	CAWSRTGRYYELFF
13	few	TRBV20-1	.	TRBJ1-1	TGCAGTGCTAGAGTCTTGGTGAACACTGAAGCTTTCTTT	CSARVLVNTEAFF
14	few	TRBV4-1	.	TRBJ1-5	TGCGCCAGCAGCCAAGAAGCGGGGTACCAGCCCCAGCATTTT	CASSQEAGYQPQHF
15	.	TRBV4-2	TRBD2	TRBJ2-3	TGTGCCAGCAGCCATAGCGGGACTAGCACAGATACGCAGTATTTT	CASSHSGTSTDTQYF
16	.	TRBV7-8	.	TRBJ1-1	TGTGCCATCACCAAAGGGTCGGGGATTGGGAGCACTGAAGCTTTCTTT	CAITKGSGIGSTEAFF
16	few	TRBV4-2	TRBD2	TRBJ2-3	TGTGCCAGCGGATCGGAGGGCGGGGGGGAAACAGATACGCAGTATTTT	CASGSEGGGETDTQYF
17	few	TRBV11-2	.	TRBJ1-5	TGTGCCAGCAACCGACCAGGAGGTAAGGGGAGCAATCAGCCCCAGCATTTT	CASNRPGGKGSNQPQHF
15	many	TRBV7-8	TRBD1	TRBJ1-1	TGTGCCAGCAGCTTAGAACGACAGGGGAACACTGAAGCTTTCTTT	CASSLERQGNTEAFF
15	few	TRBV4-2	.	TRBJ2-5	TGTGCCAGCAGCCAAGATCGGGGGACCCAAGAGACCCAGTACTTC	CASSQDRGTQETQYF
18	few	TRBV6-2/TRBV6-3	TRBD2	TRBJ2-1	TGTGCCAGCAGTTACTCGACGGCTAGCGGGAAGATGTACAATGAGCAGTTCTTC	CASSYSTASGKMYNEQFF
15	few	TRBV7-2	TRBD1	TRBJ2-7	TGTGCCAGCAGCTTTGGGACAGGGGGTTCTCAGGAGCAGTACTTC	CASSFGTGGSQEQYF
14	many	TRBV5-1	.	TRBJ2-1	TGCGCCAGCAGCCTGAGTGTAGCGGCCAATGAGCAGTTCTTC	CASSLSVAANEQFF
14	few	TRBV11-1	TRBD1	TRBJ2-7	TGTGCCAGCAGCATCCGGACAGGGGGAGGCGAGCAGTACTTC	CASSIRTGGGEQYF
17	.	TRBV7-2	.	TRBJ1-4	TGTGCCAGCAGCCTTAACCGGGTTTCGGCAACTAATGAAAAACTGTTTTTT	CASSLNRVSATNEKLFF
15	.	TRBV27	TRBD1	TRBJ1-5	TGTGCCAGCAGTTTATCGACAGGGGGCAATCAGCCCCAGCATTTT	CASSLSTGGNQPQHF